This TCR beta chain appears in the sequencing data of a study of T cell responses to AZD1222 COVID-19 vaccine. This CDR3 spans 14 amino acids. The V gene lost 3 bases and the J gene lost 2 bases, with 10 bases spanning the gap. Per the germline V gene, CDR1 is MNHNS and CDR2 is SASEGT. The assay was immunoSEQ multiplex PCR, and TCRdb's table has in-frame clones only and misses some. The data hold around 110,000 clones, with about 91% observed a single time. This specimen consisted of peripheral blood, obtained 28 days after the second AZD1222 dose. The V call is TRBV6-1, the J call TRBJ1-1; D may be TRBD1 (6 bases). The sequence came from an adult who received the AZD1222 COVID-19 vaccine. CDR3 protein: CASSDTGRNTEAFF. The CDR3 region has the DNA TGTGCCAGCAGTGACACAGGGCGTAACACTGAAGCTTTCTTT.